Reported below is one TCR beta chain. Its antigen is unidentified. A much more abundant neighbour one base away suggests this may be a read error. Isolation recovered at least 6.5 million PBMCs from every sample. Combining a sample-barcoded 5' primer with a J-beta primer mix, a second PCR ran for roughly 7 to 11 cycles. Tags on each cDNA molecule came from a template-switch adaptor with 12 random nucleotides. TCRdb processed the 5' RACE reads anew with MiXCR; each CDR3 protein has one entry. The table has around 870,000 distinct CDR3 sequences, 29% seen once. The sample belongs to a study of blood T cells in healthy people across ages. Broader study findings: Strong correlation existed between TCR beta diversity and naive T cell percentage. TCR beta diversity per million T cells fell roughly linearly with age.

Germline V CDR1 and CDR2: LGHDT, YNNKEL (reference sequence). The CDR3 is 18 residues long. J is TRBJ2-4 and V is TRBV3-1; 12 positions agree with TRBD1. Sequencing was performed on blood. This receptor was identified in an elderly woman in good health. The CDR3 DNA reads TGTGCCGGCAGCCAAAAGGGACAGGGGGCGAAGAGGGGCGGCATTCAGTACTTC. This gives the protein CAGSQKGQGAKRGGIQYF.